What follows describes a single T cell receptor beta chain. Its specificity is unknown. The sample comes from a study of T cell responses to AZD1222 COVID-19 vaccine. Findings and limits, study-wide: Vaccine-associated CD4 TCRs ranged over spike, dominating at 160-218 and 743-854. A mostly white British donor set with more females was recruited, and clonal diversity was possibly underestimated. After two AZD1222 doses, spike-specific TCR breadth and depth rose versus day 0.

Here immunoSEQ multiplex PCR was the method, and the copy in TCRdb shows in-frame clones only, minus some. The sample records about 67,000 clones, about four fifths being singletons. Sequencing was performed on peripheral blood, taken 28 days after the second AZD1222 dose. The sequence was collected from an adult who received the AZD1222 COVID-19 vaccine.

The CDR3 spells CASSFSGQGTYEQYF. The DNA for the CDR3 is TGCGCCAGCAGCTTCTCAGGACAGGGAACCTACGAGCAGTACTTC. The chain recombines TRBV5-1 with TRBJ2-7; TRBD1 matches at 8 bases. The germline V gene encodes CDR1 SGHRS and CDR2 YFSETQ. This CDR3 comprises 15 residues. J lost 2 bases, V lost 2 bases, and 6 bases had no gene match.